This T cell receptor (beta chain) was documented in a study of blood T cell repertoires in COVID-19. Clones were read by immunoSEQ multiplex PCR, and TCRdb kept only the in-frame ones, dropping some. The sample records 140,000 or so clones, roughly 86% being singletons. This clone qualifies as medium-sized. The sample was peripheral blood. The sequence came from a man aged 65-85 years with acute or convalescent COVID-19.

CDR3 residues: CASSIGRTTNTEAFF. In DNA, the CDR3 is TGTGCCAGTAGTATAGGTCGGACAACGAACACTGAAGCTTTCTTT. The chain is built from TRBV19 and TRBJ1-1; weak D call: TRBD1 (5 bases). The CDR3 runs 15 residues. With 1 base removed from V and 1 base from J, the gap between germline ends came to 10 bases. The germline gives CDR1 LNHDA, CDR2 SQIVND (reference sequence).